The clone carrying this TCR beta chain has at least ten counts. Its antigen remains unknown. For the unsorted libraries, 2 million PBMCs stored at -80 C served as input. This sample is drawn from a study of neurological immune-mediated disorders. The cDNA was produced through 5'RACE with 10-nucleotide random UMIs. One entry per CDR3 protein, called by TCRdb with MiXCR from the 5' RACE reads. The table records roughly 80,000 distinct CDR3 sequences, roughly 17% of them present only once. Findings and caveats of the study: Multiple sclerosis, the disease with the least TCR clonal expansion, fell below healthy controls, whereas HTLV-1-associated myelopathy showed the most.

Germline V gives CDR1 SEHNR, CDR2 FQNEAQ (reference sequence). V was cut by 5 bases and J by 5 bases, with 15 bases left in between. The length of the CDR3 is 15 residues. The clonotype comes from a woman aged 40 to 49 in good health. The genes are TRBV7-9 and TRBJ2-2; unclear D gene. Sequencing input: PBMCs. The CDR3 here is CASSPPSRVTGELFF. In DNA form, the CDR3 reads TGTGCCAGCAGCCCACCTTCCCGTGTGACCGGGGAGCTGTTTTTT.